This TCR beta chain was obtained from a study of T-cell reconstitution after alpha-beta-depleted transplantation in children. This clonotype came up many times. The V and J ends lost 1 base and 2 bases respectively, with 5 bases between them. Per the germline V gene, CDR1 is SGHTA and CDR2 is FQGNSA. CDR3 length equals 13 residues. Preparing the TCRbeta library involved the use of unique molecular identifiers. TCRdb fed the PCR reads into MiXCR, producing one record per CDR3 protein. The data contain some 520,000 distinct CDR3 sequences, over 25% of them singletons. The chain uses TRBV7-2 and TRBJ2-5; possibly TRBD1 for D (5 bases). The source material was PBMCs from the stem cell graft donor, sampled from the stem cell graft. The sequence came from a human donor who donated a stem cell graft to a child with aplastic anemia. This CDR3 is CASSLGQQETQYF. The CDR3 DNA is TGTGCCAGCAGCTTAGGACAGCAAGAGACCCAGTACTTC.